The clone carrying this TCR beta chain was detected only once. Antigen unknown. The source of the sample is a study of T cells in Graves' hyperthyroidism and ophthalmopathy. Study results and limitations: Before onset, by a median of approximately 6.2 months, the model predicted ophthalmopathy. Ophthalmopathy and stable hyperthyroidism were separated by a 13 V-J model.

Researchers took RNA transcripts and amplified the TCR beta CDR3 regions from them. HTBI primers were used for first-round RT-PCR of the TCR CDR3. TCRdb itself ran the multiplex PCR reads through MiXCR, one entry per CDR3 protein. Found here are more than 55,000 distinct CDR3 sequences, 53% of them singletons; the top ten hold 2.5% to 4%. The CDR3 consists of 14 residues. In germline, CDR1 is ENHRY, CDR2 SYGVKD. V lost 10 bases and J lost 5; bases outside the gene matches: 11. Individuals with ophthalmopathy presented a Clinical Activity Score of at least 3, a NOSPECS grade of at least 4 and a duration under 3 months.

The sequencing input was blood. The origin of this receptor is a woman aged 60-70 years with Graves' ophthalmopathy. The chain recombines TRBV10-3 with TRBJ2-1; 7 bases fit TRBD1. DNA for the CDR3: TGTGCCACCCGGGACAGCAACCTAGACAATGAGCAGTTCTTC. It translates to CATRDSNLDNEQFF.